This TCR beta chain appears in the sequencing data of a study of post-analysis software for immune sequencing data. Across the study: Included courses were relapsing-remitting and secondary progressive multiple sclerosis; progressive-relapsing multiple sclerosis was also included. The study's findings and limits: The study found TRBV5-6, TRBV5-1 and TRBV20-1 among about five TRBV segments more frequent in patients than controls. When compared against controls, multiple sclerosis patients showed significantly lower normalized Chao1 diversity. Batch-mates among the samples co-clustered strongly by F measure.

In germline, CDR1 is DFQATT, CDR2 SNEGSKA (reference sequence). V dropped 3 bases and J dropped 0 bases, with 8 bases sitting between them. The CDR3 totals 14 residues. Unique molecular identifiers were present in the TCR beta cDNA libraries. Out of roughly 0.85 to 10 million T cells, some 480,000 cDNA molecules were generated. TCRdb independently ran MiXCR on the PCR reads; one entry per CDR3 protein. The sample carries over 300,000 distinct CDR3 sequences, about a third recorded once. Points on this clonotype: Its antigen is currently unknown.

This chain uses TRBV20-1 with TRBJ2-2; no firm D call. The sequencing input was blood. This receptor was identified in a girl aged 10-17 years with multiple sclerosis. The CDR3 nucleotides are TGCAGTGCTAGCCCAGGAGCGAACACCGGGGAGCTGTTTTTT. Protein sequence: CSASPGANTGELFF.